This T cell receptor beta chain is from a study of OX40 agonist ivuxolimab in advanced cancers. About the study: Of the participants, roughly 40% had some prior anti-PD-1, anti-PD-L1 or anti-CTLA-4 therapy, which was allowed.

A word on this clone: What it recognizes is unknown.

Data came from immunoSEQ multiplex PCR; TCRdb stores just in-frame clones and leaves some out. Of approximately 76,000 clones detected, around 90% appear once; the ten largest clones hold about 0.9%. General study results and limits: Dosing at 0.1 to 3.0 mg/kg was accompanied by clonal expansion of CD4+ and CD8+ blood T cells by week 6.

The specimen comprised CD4+ or CD8+ T cells sorted from blood, sampled in a trial of the OX40 agonist ivuxolimab. The source is an adult with an advanced solid tumor such as melanoma, head and neck, liver or kidney cancer.

CDR3 sequence: CASSLGDGYTF. The CDR3 nucleotides are TGTGCCAGCAGTTTGGGTGATGGCTACACCTTC. This chain links TRBV28 with TRBJ1-2, with D unresolved. Trimming shortened V by 3 bases and J by 6 bases, and 5 bases separated the two germline ends. Germline-derived CDR1 and CDR2 are MDHEN and SYDVKM. There are 11 residues in the CDR3.